Listed below are T cell receptor beta chains from one sample, sequenced in a study of CD8+CD57+ T cells in acquired aplastic anemia. One entry per CDR3 protein results from TCRdb running MiXCR on the reads. Of 400,000 to 600,000 distinct CDR3 sequences in the sample, approximately 32% are singletons; the top ten hold 0.82%. Sequenced input: sorted CD4+, CD8+, or CD8+CD57+ T cells (not recorded which) from PBMCs. All receptors derive from a human donor with aplastic anemia. Each CDR3 is given with its conserved first and last residue. The order of the fields is J gene, V gene, CDR3 length, clone size, D gene, CDR3 DNA, CDR3 protein. A D gene is named only where the DNA matches it firmly. Some rows mark clone size as missing; the rest say once, few, many or name a class of expanded clone.

j_gene: TRBJ1-2; v_gene: TRBV18; len: 15; abundance: -; d_gene: -; CDR3nt: TGTGCCAGCTCACCACCTTCGGGGGCCGACTATGGCTACACCTTC; CDR3aa: CASSPPSGADYGYTF
j_gene: TRBJ1-5; v_gene: TRBV5-8; len: 14; abundance: many; d_gene: -; CDR3nt: TGTGCCAGCAGCTTGGGGCTGAGCAATCAGCCCCAGCATTTT; CDR3aa: CASSLGLSNQPQHF
j_gene: TRBJ2-7; v_gene: TRBV30; len: 12; abundance: -; d_gene: TRBD1; CDR3nt: TGTGCCTGGTGGCAGGGGGACTACGAGCAGTACTTC; CDR3aa: CAWWQGDYEQYF
j_gene: TRBJ1-1; v_gene: TRBV4-1; len: 17; abundance: few; d_gene: -; CDR3nt: TGCGCCAGCAGCCAGGGAGGGCTGGGACGGATGAACACTGAAGCTTTCTTT; CDR3aa: CASSQGGLGRMNTEAFF
j_gene: TRBJ1-1; v_gene: TRBV2; len: 13; abundance: -; d_gene: TRBD1; CDR3nt: TGTGCCAGCAGTGACAGGACAGGGAGTGGGGCTTTCTTT; CDR3aa: CASSDRTGSGAFF
j_gene: TRBJ1-5; v_gene: TRBV7-9; len: 14; abundance: many; d_gene: -; CDR3nt: TGTGCCAGCAGCCGTGGGGCACTTTATCAGCCCCAGCATTTT; CDR3aa: CASSRGALYQPQHF
j_gene: TRBJ1-2; v_gene: TRBV10-3; len: 16; abundance: -; d_gene: TRBD1; CDR3nt: TGTGCCATCAGTGAGTCTACAGGGGGCGAGGACTATGGCTACACCTTC; CDR3aa: CAISESTGGEDYGYTF
j_gene: TRBJ2-2; v_gene: TRBV29-1; len: 13; abundance: -; d_gene: TRBD2; CDR3nt: TGCAGCGTTTCGGCGGGAGCGAACGGGGAGCTGTTTTTT; CDR3aa: CSVSAGANGELFF
j_gene: TRBJ2-1; v_gene: TRBV2; len: 15; abundance: -; d_gene: -; CDR3nt: TGTGCCAGCAGTCATCGAGGGACGTTATACAATGAGCAGTTCTTC; CDR3aa: CASSHRGTLYNEQFF
j_gene: TRBJ1-5; v_gene: TRBV3-1; len: 15; abundance: few; d_gene: -; CDR3nt: TGTGCCAGCAGCCCTGGCCCTTATAGCAATCAGCCCCAGCATTTT; CDR3aa: CASSPGPYSNQPQHF
j_gene: TRBJ1-2; v_gene: TRBV2; len: 13; abundance: -; d_gene: TRBD1; CDR3nt: TGTGCCAGCGGGAGGACAGGGGGGAGAGGCTACACCTTC; CDR3aa: CASGRTGGRGYTF
j_gene: TRBJ1-3; v_gene: TRBV25-1; len: 15; abundance: -; d_gene: -; CDR3nt: TGTGCCAGCAGTGGCCTTAAGGGGCATTCAAACACCATATATTTT; CDR3aa: CASSGLKGHSNTIYF
j_gene: TRBJ2-2; v_gene: TRBV15; len: 17; abundance: many; d_gene: TRBD2; CDR3nt: TGTGCCACCAGCATATTTATAGCGGGAGGACGCACCGGGGAGCTGTTTTTT; CDR3aa: CATSIFIAGGRTGELFF
j_gene: TRBJ1-6; v_gene: TRBV5-4; len: 14; abundance: -; d_gene: TRBD1; CDR3nt: TGTGCCAGCAGCTTCCGGGACAGGGCATTACCCCTCCACTTT; CDR3aa: CASSFRDRALPLHF